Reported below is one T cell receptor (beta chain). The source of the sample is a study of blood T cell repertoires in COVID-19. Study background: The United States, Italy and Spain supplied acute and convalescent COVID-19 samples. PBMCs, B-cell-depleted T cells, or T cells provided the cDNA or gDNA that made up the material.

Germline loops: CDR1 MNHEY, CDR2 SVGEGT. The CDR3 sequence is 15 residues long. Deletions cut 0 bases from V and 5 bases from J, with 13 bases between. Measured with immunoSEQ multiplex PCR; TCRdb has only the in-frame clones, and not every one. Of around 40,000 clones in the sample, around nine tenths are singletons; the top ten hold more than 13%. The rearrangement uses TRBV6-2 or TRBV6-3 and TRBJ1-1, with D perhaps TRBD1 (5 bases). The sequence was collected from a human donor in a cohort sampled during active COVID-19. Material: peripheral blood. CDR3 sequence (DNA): TGTGCCAGCAGTTACTCGTTTGGGGGGAGAACTGAAGCTTTCTTT. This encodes CASSYSFGGRTEAFF.